This TCR beta chain was found in a study of blood T cell repertoires in COVID-19. TCRdb keeps only in-frame clones here, not all; method: immunoSEQ multiplex PCR. The table lists 120,000 to 150,000 clones, 85% to 90% of them singletons. The germline CDR1 and CDR2 sequences are SGHRS and YFSETQ. CDR3 length: 18 amino acids. V dropped 0 bases and J dropped 0; count of bases not matched to a gene: 7. The rearrangement joins TRBV5-1 to TRBJ1-4; 8 bases are a match to TRBD1. The receptor's source is a man aged 50 to 59 who had recovered from COVID-19. The specimen sequenced was peripheral blood. The CDR3 coding sequence is TGCGCCAGCAGCTTGGCCCCCGGGACAGGCCCAACTAATGAAAAACTGTTTTTT. It translates to CASSLAPGTGPTNEKLFF.